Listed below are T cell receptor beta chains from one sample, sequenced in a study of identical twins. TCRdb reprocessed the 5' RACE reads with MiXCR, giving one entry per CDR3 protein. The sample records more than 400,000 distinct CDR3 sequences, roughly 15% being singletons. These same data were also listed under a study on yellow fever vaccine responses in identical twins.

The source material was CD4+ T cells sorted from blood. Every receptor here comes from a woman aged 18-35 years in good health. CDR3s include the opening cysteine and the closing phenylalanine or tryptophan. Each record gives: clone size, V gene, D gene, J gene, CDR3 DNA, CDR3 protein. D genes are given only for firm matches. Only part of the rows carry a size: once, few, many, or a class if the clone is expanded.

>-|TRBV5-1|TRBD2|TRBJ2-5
TGCGCCAGCAGCTTGGCCAAGCTAGCGGGAGTTGGAGAGACCCAGTACTTC
CASSLAKLAGVGETQYF
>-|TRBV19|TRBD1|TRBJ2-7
TGTGCCAGTAGTACGACAGGGCTCGAGCAGTACTTC
CASSTTGLEQYF
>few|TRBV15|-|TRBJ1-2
TGTGCCACCAGCAGCAATGTTGGCAGGCCAGGGTACACCTTC
CATSSNVGRPGYTF
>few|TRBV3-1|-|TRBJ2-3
TGTGCCAGCAGCCAAGGAGCCACAGATACGCAGTATTTT
CASSQGATDTQYF
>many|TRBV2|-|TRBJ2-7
TGTGCCAGCAGCCAAATACTGGGACCTGTATACGAGCAGTACTTC
CASSQILGPVYEQYF
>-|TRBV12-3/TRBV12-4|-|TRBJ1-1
TGTGCCAGCAGTATCAGGGAGGGGAACACTGAAGCTTTCTTT
CASSIREGNTEAFF
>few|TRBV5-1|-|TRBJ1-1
TGCGCCAGCAGCTTATCTGGACAGAACACTGAAGCTTTCTTT
CASSLSGQNTEAFF
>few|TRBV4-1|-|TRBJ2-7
TGCGCCAGCAGCCAAACCGGGGCCCCGGGGCAGTACTTC
CASSQTGAPGQYF
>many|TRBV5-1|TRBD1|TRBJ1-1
TGCGCCAGCAGCGTAGACAGGGGCACTGAAGCTTTCTTT
CASSVDRGTEAFF
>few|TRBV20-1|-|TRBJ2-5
TGCAGTGCTAGCGAATTCCAAGAGACCCAGTACTTC
CSASEFQETQYF
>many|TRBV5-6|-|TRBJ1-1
TGTGCCAGCAGCTTGGGGCAGGTCCACACTGAAGCTTTCTTT
CASSLGQVHTEAFF
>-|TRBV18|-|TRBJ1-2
TGTGCCAGCTCATCCGACTTAGGCTACACCTTC
CASSSDLGYTF
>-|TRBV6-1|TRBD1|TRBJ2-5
TGTGCGGCCCGGAAGACAGGGGGAGAGACCCAGTACTTC
CAARKTGGETQYF
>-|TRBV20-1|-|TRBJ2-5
TGCAGTGCTAGTTGGGTGGGAGCCTTCGAAGAGACCCAGTACTTC
CSASWVGAFEETQYF
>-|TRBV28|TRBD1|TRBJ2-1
TGTGCCAGCAGTCGACAGGGGACCTACAATGAGCAGTTCTTC
CASSRQGTYNEQFF
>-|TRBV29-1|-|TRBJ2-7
TGCAGCGCCATCCTGGACAGTACCTCCTACGAGCAGTACTTC
CSAILDSTSYEQYF
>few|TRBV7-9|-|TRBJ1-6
TGTGCCAGCAGCCGCCACCTAGAAAAGAATTCACCCCTCCACTTT
CASSRHLEKNSPLHF
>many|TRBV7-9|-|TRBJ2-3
TGTGCCAGCAGCGTGCTTCGGGCAAGCGGACTAGATACGCAGTATTTT
CASSVLRASGLDTQYF
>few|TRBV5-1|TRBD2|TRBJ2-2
TGCGCCAGCAGCTTGTACGCGGGGGGGCCGGACACCGGGGAGCTGTTTTTT
CASSLYAGGPDTGELFF
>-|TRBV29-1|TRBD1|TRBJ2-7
TGCAGCGCCTGGACAGGGGGCAAGAGCTCCTACGAGCAGTACTTC
CSAWTGGKSSYEQYF
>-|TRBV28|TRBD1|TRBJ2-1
TGTGCCAGCAGTTTAACACGACAGGGGGCGGGAGGCAATGAGCAGTTCTTC
CASSLTRQGAGGNEQFF
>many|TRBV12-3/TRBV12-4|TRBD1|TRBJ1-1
TGTGCCAGCAGTTCCTACTTGGTGGGACAGAAAGCTTTCTTT
CASSSYLVGQKAFF
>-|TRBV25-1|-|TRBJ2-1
TGTGCCAGCAGGACCCCAGGAGGCGGGGATGAGCAGTTCTTC
CASRTPGGGDEQFF
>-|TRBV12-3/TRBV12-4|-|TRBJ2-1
TGTGCCAGCCTACCTGGAATCCTAGCCGGTGAGCAGTTCTTC
CASLPGILAGEQFF
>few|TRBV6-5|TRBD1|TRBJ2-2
TGTGCCAGCAGTTACACAGGGGCAGTGGCCGGGGAGCTGTTTTTT
CASSYTGAVAGELFF
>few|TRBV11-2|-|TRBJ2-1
TGTGCCAGCAGCTTATGGGACGGGGGCTCGCTCTACAATGAGCAGTTCTTC
CASSLWDGGSLYNEQFF
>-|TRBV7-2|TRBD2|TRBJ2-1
TGTGCCAGCAGGGCTAGCGGGGGGGCGAATGAGCAGTTCTTC
CASRASGGANEQFF
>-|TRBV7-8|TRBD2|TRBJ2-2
TGTGCCAGCAGCTTAGCGGGTCGGCGGGGGGGCCCACGAAACACCGGGGAGCTGTTTTTT
CASSLAGRRGGPRNTGELFF
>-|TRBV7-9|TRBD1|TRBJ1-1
TGTGCCAGCAGCCCTTACAGGGGGAACACTGAAGCTTTCTTT
CASSPYRGNTEAFF
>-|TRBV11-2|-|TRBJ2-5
TGTGCCAGCAGCCCAAAGCCAGGCGCCGTCTGGGCCCAGTACTTC
CASSPKPGAVWAQYF
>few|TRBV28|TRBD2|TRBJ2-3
TGTGCCAGCAACCTCGGACTAGCTTTCGCAGATACGCAGTATTTT
CASNLGLAFADTQYF
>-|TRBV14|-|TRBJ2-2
TGTGCCAGCAGCCAAGATGAGGCTCTACACGGGTCCGGGGAGCTGTTTTTT
CASSQDEALHGSGELFF
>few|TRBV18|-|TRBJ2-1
TGTGCCAGCTCACCCGGGACGACGAACCTCAATGAGCAGTTCTTC
CASSPGTTNLNEQFF
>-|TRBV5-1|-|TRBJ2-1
TGCGCCAGCAGCTTCACCTGGACTAACTACAATGAGCAGTTCTTC
CASSFTWTNYNEQFF
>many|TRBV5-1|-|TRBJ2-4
TGCGCCAGCAGCTTGGGCGAGACGGGGGACATTCAGTACTTC
CASSLGETGDIQYF
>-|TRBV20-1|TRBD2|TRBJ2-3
TGCAGTGCTCCCCGGGTAGCGGGGGGACCAGATACGCAGTATTTT
CSAPRVAGGPDTQYF
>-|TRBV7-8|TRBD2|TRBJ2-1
TGTGCCAGCAGCTCAAGGCGGGGGTACAATGAGCAGTTCTTC
CASSSRRGYNEQFF
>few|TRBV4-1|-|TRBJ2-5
TGCGCCAGCAGCCAAGACCAGGCAGGGGCCCTGGGAGAGACCCAGTACTTC
CASSQDQAGALGETQYF
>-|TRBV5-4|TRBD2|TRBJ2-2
TGTGCCAGCAGCTTGGCAATGGGACTCACTAGCGGGAGAATCTGGAGAACCGGGGAGCTGTTTTTT
CASSLAMGLTSGRIWRTGELFF
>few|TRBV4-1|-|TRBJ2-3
TGCGCCAGCCAACCTCGACAGGCGTACAGCACAGATACGCAGTATTTT
CASQPRQAYSTDTQYF
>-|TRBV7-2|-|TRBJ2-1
TGTGCCAGCAGCTTAACAATTGGGAACTACAATGAGCAGTTCTTC
CASSLTIGNYNEQFF
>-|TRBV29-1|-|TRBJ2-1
TGCAGCGTTTCCCCATTTCAGGGCCGGAACAATGAGCAGTTCTTC
CSVSPFQGRNNEQFF
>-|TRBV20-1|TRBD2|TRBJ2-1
TGCAGTGCTAGAGAAAGTTACGGGGGGAGCTCCTACAATGAGCAGTTCTTC
CSARESYGGSSYNEQFF
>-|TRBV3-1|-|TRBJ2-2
TGTGCCAGCAGCCAAGGAGGGGGGCGGTTGACCGGGGAGCTGTTTTTT
CASSQGGGRLTGELFF
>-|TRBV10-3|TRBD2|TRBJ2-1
TGTGCCATACGAACCGGGACTAGCGGGAGTAATGAGCAGTTCTTC
CAIRTGTSGSNEQFF
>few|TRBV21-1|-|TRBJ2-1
TGTGCCAGCAGCAAAGGGGCTAGGCCCAAACCCCTACCGGGGCAGTTCTTC
CASSKGARPKPLPGQFF
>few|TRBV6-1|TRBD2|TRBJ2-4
TGTGCCAGCAGCAAAGGTAGCGGGGTGACCAAAAACATTCAGTACTTC
CASSKGSGVTKNIQYF
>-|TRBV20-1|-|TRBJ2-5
TGCAGTGCTAGACAGCTCGAGACCCAGTACTTC
CSARQLETQYF
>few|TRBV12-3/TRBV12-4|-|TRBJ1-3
TGTGCCAGCAGTTTAGGCTTAGGGCCTGGAAACACCATATATTTT
CASSLGLGPGNTIYF
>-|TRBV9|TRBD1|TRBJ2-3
TGTGCCAGCAGCGTGACAGGGGGCGCCTGGACAGATACGCAGTATTTT
CASSVTGGAWTDTQYF